The clone carrying this T cell receptor beta chain was recorded a few times. Described time point: patch test 2, 6 weeks after DPC sensitization. Described treatment: therapeutic diphenylcyclopropenone sensitization with weekly scalp DPC. The CDR3 totals 14 residues. The V gene's germline CDR1 is SGHRS and CDR2 YFSETQ. The J segment lost 6 bases and the V segment lost 4 bases, leaving 8 bases of the junction unmatched. These data originate in a study of human T cells and chemical hapten exposure. TCRdb ran MiXCR on the RACE reads and lists one entry per CDR3 protein. This table holds some 82,000 distinct CDR3 sequences, 6.5% to 8% found once.

The rearrangement links TRBV5-1 to TRBJ1-1; 8 nucleotides match TRBD1. The starting material was whole blood, obtained in connection with sensitization to the hapten diphenylcyclopropenone (DPC). The receptor was derived from a woman under 40 with alopecia areata. Some clones in this sample may be carry-over from other donors' samples. CDR3 DNA sequence: TGCGCCAGCAGCCCAAGGACAGGGTGGTCTGAAGCTTTCTTT. Translating it yields CASSPRTGWSEAFF.